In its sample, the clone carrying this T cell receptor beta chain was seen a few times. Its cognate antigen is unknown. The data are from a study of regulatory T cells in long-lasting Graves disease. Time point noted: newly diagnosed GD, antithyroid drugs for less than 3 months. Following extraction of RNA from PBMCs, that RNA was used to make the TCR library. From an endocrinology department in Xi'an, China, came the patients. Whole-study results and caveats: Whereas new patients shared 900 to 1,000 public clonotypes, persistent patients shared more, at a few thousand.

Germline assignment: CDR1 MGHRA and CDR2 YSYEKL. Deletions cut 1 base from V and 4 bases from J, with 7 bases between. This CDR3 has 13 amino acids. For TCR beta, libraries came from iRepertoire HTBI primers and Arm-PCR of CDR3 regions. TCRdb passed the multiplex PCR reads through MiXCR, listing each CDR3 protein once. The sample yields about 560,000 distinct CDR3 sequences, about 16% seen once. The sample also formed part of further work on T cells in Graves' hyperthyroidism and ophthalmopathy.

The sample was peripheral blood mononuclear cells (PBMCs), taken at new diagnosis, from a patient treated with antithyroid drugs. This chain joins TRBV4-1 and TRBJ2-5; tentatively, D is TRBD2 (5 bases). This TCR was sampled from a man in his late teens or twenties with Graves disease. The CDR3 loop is CASSQAGTETQYF. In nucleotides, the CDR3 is TGCGCCAGCAGCCAAGCGGGAACAGAGACCCAGTACTTC.